This T cell receptor (beta chain) was sequenced for a study of T cells in Graves' hyperthyroidism and ophthalmopathy. Findings and caveats of the study: Most clonotypes that expanded in the thyroid above 0.001 also showed up in blood.

CDR1 and CDR2 (germline): LNHNV, YYDKDF (reference sequence). The CDR3 sequence is 17 residues long. J was trimmed by 0 bases and V by 0 bases; bases with no gene match: 2. This clonotype was found many times. Its cognate antigen is unknown. Template material for amplifying TCR beta CDR3 regions consisted of RNA transcripts. TCR CDR3 underwent first-round RT-PCR with the HTBI primer set. TCRdb re-called the multiplex PCR reads through MiXCR, storing one row per CDR3 protein. The sample shows about 640,000 distinct CDR3 sequences, around 21% of them seen only once. Based on clinical symptoms, serum thyroxine and TRAb, thyroid ultrasound and orbital computed tomography, diagnoses were reached.

V usage is TRBV15 and J usage is TRBJ2-3; 11 positions match TRBD2. Sequenced: blood. The clonotype originates from a man aged 25-45 years with Graves' ophthalmopathy. The CDR3: CATSRDRTSGSTDTQYF. The CDR3 DNA reads as TGTGCCACCAGCAGAGATCGGACTAGCGGGAGCACAGATACGCAGTATTTT.